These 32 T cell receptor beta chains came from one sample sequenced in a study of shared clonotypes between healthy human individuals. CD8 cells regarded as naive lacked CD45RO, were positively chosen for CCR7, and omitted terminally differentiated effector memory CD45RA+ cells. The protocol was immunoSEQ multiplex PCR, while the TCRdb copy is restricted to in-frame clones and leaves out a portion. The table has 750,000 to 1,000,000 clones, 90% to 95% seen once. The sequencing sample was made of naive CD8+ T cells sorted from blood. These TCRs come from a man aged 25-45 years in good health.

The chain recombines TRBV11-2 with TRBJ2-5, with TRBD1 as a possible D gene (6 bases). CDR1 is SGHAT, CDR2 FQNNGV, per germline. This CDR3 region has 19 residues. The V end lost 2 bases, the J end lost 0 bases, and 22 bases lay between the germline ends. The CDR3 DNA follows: TGTGCCAGCAGCTTACGGTCTTACGAAAACAGGGTCTACCAAGAGACCCAGTACTTC. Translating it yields CASSLRSYENRVYQETQYF.

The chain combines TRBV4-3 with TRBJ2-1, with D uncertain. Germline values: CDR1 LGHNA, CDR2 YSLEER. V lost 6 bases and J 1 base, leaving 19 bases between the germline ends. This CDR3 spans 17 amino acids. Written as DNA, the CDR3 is TGCGCCAGCAGTCAAACCCCCCTGGGATTTTCCTACAATGAGCAGTTCTTC. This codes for CASSQTPLGFSYNEQFF.

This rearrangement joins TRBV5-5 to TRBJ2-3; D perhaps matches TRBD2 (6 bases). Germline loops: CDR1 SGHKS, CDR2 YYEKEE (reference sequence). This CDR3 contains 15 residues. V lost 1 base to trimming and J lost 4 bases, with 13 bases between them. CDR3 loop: CASSLLTGVADTQYF. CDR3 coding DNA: TGTGCCAGCAGCTTGTTGACGGGAGTGGCAGATACGCAGTATTTT. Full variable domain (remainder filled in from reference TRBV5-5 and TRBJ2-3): DAGVTQSPTHLIKTRGQQVTLRCSPISGHKSVSWYQQVLGQGPQFIFQYYEKEERGRGNFPDRFSARQFPNYSSELNVNALLLGDSALYLCASSLLTGVADTQYFGPGTRLTVL.

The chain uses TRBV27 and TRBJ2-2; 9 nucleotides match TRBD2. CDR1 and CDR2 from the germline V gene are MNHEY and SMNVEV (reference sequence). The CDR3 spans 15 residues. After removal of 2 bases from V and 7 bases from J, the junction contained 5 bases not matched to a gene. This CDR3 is CASSLLAGLDGELFF. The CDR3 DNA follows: TGTGCCAGCAGTTTACTAGCGGGGTTGGACGGGGAGCTGTTTTTT.

In nucleotides, the CDR3 is TGTGCCAGCAGTGAAGTCAGCTCCAGGGTTAGCAATCAGCCCCAGCATTTT. Translation gives CASSEVSSRVSNQPQHF. V gene TRBV6-1 combines with J gene TRBJ1-5; a possible D gene is TRBD1 (5 bases). V lost 1 base and J 0 bases, leaving 13 bases between the germline ends. The CDR3 sequence is 17 residues long. Germline V gives CDR1 MNHNS, CDR2 SASEGT.

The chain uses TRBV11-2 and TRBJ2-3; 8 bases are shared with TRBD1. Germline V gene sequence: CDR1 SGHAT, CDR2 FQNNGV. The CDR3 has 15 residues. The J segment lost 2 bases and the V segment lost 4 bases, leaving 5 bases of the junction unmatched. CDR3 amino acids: CASSSPGQATDTQYF. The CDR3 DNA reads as TGTGCCAGCAGCTCTCCGGGACAGGCCACAGATACGCAGTATTTT.

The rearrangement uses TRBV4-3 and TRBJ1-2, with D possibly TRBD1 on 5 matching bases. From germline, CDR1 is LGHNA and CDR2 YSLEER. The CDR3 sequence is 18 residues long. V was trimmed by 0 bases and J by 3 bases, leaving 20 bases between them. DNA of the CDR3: TGCGCCAGCAGCCAAGATCCCCTAGAGGCCGGGACCTACTATGGCTACACCTTC. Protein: CASSQDPLEAGTYYGYTF.

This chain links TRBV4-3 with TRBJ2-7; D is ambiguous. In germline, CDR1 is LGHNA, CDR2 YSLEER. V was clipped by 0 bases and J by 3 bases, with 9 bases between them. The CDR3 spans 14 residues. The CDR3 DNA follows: TGCGCCAGCAGCCAAGATCGGAAAGGCTACGAGCAGTACTTC. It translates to CASSQDRKGYEQYF.

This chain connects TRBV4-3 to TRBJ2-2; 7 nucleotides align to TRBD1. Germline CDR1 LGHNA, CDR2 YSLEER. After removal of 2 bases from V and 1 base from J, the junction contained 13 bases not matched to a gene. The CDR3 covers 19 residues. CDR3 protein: CASSQNILGQAWNTGELFF. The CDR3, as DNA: TGCGCCAGCAGCCAAAATATTCTTGGACAGGCTTGGAACACCGGGGAGCTGTTTTTT.

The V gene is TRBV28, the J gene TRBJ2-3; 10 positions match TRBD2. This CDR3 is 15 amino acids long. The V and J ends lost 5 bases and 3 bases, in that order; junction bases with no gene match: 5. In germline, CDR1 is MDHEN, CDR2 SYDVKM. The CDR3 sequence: CASSAILAGTDTQYF. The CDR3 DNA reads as TGTGCCAGCAGTGCGATACTAGCGGGAACAGATACGCAGTATTTT.

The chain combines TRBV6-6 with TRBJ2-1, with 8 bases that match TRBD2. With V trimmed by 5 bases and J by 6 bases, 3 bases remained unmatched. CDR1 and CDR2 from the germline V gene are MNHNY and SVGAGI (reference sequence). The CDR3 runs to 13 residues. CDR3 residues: CASSLAGPNEQFF. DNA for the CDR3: TGTGCCAGCAGTCTAGCGGGTCCCAATGAGCAGTTCTTC.

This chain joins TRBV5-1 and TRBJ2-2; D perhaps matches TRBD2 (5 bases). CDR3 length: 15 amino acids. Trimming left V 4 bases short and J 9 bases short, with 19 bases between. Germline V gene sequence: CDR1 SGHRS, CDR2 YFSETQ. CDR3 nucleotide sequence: TGCGCCAGCAGCCCGGACGGACTTGGAGTCCGGGAGCTGTTTTTT. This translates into CASSPDGLGVRELFF.

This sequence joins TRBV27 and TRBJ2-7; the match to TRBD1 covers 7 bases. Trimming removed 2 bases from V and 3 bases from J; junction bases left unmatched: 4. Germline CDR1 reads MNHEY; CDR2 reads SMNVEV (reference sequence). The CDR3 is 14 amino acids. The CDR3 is CASSLMGQHYEQYF. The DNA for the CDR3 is TGTGCCAGCAGTTTAATGGGACAGCACTACGAGCAGTACTTC.

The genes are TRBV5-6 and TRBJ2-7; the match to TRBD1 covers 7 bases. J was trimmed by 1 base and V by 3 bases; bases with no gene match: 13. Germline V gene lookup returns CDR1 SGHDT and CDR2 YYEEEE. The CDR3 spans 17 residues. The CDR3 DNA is TGTGCCAGCAGCTCAGTCGCCGGGACAGTTCTTTCCTACGAGCAGTACTTC. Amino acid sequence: CASSSVAGTVLSYEQYF.

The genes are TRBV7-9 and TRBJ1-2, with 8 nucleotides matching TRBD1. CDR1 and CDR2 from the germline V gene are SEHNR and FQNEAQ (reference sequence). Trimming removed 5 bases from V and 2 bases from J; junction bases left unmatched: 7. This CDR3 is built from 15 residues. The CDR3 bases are TGTGCCAGCAGCACCAGGACAGGGAGCAACTATGGCTACACCTTC. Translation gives CASSTRTGSNYGYTF. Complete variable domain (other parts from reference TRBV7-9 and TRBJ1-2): DTGVSQNPRHKITKRGQNVTFRCDPISEHNRLYWYRQTLGQGPEFLTYFQNEAQLEKSRLLSDRFSAERPKGSFSTLEIQRTEQGDSAMYLCASSTRTGSNYGYTFGSGTRLTVV.

CDR3 protein: CASSSDISYEQYF. In nucleotides, the CDR3 is TGTGCCAGCAGCTCAGACATCTCCTACGAGCAGTACTTC. This chain joins TRBV7-2 and TRBJ2-7, with D unclear. V was shortened by 4 bases and J by 0 bases, with 7 bases between the two germline ends. Per the germline V gene, CDR1 is SGHTA and CDR2 is FQGNSA. The CDR3 has 13 residues. Full variable domain (remainder filled in from reference TRBV7-2 and TRBJ2-7): GAGVSQSPSNKVTEKGKDVELRCDPISGHTALYWYRQSLGQGLEFLIYFQGNSAPDKSGLPSDRFSAERTGGSVSTLTIQRTQQEDSAVYLCASSSDISYEQYFGPGTRLTVT.

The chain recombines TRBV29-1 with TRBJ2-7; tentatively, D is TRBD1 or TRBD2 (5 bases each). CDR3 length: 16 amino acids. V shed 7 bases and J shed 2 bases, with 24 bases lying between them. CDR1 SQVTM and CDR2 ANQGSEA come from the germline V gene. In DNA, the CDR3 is TGCAGCGCAACCGGGCCGGGACCCTCCCTTACCTACGAGCAGTACTTC. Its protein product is CSATGPGPSLTYEQYF.

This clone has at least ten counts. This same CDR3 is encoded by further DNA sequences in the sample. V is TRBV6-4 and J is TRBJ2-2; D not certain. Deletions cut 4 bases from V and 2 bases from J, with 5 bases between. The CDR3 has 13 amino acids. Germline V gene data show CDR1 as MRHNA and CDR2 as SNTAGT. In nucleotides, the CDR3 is TGTGCCAGCAGTGTGAGCAACACCGGGGAGCTGTTTTTT. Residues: CASSVSNTGELFF.

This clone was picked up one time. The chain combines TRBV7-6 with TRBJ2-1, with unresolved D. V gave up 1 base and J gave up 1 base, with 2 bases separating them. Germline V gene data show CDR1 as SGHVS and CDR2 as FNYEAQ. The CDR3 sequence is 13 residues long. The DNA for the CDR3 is TGTGCCAGCAGCTTAGGGTCCTACAATGAGCAGTTCTTC. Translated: CASSLGSYNEQFF.

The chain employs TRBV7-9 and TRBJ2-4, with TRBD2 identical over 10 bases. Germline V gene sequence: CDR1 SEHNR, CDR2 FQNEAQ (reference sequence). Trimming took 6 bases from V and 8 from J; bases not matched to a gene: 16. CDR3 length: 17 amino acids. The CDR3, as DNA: TGTGCCAGCAGGCCAAAACAGACCGGGACTAGCGACTACATTCAGTACTTC. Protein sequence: CASRPKQTGTSDYIQYF.

The CDR3 DNA reads as TGTGCCAGCAGTTCCCCTGGGGGGGACAGGGGAAGAACTGAAGCTTTCTTT. Its protein is CASSSPGGDRGRTEAFF. The chain recombines TRBV27 with TRBJ1-1; the match to TRBD1 covers 10 bases. CDR3 length: 17 amino acids. J lost 5 bases, V lost 4 bases, and 13 bases had no gene match. Germline V gene data show CDR1 as MNHEY and CDR2 as SMNVEV (reference sequence).

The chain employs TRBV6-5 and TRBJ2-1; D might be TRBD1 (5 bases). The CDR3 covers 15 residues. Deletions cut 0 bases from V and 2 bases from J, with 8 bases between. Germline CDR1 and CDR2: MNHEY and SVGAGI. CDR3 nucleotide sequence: TGTGCCAGCAGTTACTCAGGGGTGGCCTACAATGAGCAGTTCTTC. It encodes CASSYSGVAYNEQFF.

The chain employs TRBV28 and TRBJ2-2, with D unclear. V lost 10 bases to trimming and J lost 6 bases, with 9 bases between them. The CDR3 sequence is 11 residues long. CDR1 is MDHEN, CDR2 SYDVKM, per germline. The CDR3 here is CATAWAGELFF. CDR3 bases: TGTGCCACCGCGTGGGCCGGGGAGCTGTTTTTT.

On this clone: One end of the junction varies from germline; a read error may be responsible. CDR3 amino acids: CASSTGDGDTQYF. CDR3 DNA sequence: TGTGCTAGCAGCACAGGGGATGGAGATACGCAGTATTTT. This rearrangement joins TRBV7-7 to TRBJ2-3; 7 bases fit TRBD1. The CDR3 sequence is 13 residues long. Germline CDR1 SSHAT, CDR2 FNYEAQ (reference sequence).

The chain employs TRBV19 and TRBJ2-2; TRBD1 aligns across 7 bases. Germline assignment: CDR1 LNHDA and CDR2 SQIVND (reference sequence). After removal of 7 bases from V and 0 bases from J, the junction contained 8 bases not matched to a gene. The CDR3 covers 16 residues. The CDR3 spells CASKIRGTANTGELFF. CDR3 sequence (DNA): TGTGCCAGTAAAATAAGGGGGACAGCGAACACCGGGGAGCTGTTTTTT. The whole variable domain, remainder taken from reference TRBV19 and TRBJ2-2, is DGGITQSPKYLFRKEGQNVTLSCEQNLNHDAMYWYRQDPGQGLRLIYYSQIVNDFQKGDIAEGYSVSREKKESFPLTVTSAQKNPTAFYLCASKIRGTANTGELFFGEGSRLTVL.

CDR3 bases: TGCAGCGTTGAAGGCTTTAGCGGGAGGGCCTCGTCCAATGAGCAGTTCTTC. Protein: CSVEGFSGRASSNEQFF. This chain joins TRBV29-1 and TRBJ2-1, with 11 nucleotides matching TRBD2. This CDR3 comprises 17 residues. Unmatched junction bases numbered 11, after V lost 1 base and J lost 6 bases. Germline loops: CDR1 SQVTM, CDR2 ANQGSEA.

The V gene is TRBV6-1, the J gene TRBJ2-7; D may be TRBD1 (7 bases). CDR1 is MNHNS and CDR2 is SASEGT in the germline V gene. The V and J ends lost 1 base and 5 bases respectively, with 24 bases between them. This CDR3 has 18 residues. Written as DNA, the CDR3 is TGTGCCAGCAGTGAAGGATTTGGGGTCAGGGGGGTTTGGAACGAGCAGTACTTC. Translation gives CASSEGFGVRGVWNEQYF.

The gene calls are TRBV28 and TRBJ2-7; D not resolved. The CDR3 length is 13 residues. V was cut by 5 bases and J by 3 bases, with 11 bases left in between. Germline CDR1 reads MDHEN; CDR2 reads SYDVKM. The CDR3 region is CASSGIPVYEQYF. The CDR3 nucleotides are TGTGCCAGCAGTGGGATACCGGTCTACGAGCAGTACTTC.

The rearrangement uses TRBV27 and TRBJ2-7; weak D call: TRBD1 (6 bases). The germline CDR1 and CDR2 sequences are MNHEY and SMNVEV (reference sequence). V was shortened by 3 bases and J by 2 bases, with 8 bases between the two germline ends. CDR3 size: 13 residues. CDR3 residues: CASSFGQTYEQYF. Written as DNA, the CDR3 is TGTGCCAGCAGTTTCGGACAGACCTACGAGCAGTACTTC.

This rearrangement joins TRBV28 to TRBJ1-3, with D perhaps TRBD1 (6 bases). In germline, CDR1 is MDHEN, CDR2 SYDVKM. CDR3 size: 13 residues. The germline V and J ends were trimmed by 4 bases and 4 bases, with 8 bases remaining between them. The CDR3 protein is CASSYTGGNTIYF. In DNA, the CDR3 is TGTGCCAGCAGTTATACAGGGGGAAACACCATATATTTT.

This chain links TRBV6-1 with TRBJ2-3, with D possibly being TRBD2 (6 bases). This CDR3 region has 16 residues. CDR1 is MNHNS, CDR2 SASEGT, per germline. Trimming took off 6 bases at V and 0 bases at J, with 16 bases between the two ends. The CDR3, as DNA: TGTGCCAGCAGGGAAAAAGCGGGTTCGAGCACAGATACGCAGTATTTT. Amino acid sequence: CASREKAGSSTDTQYF.

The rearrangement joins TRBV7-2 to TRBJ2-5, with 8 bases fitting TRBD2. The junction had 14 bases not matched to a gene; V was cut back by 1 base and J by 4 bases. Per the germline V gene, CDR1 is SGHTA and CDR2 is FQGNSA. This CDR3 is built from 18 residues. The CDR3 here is CASSLVGRSGTFLETQYF. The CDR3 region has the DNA TGTGCCAGCAGCTTAGTGGGACGTAGCGGGACCTTCCTAGAGACCCAGTACTTC.